This TCR beta chain was obtained from a study of T cells of healthy individuals. Each CDR3 protein gets one entry after TCRdb re-called the 5' RACE reads with MiXCR. The sample records approximately 89,000 distinct CDR3 sequences, approximately 4.7% being singletons. This clonotype originated in a female donor in good health.

CDR3 DNA: TGCGCCAGCAGCTTGGTAGGGCTTCTAGCGGGAAGCACAGATACGCAGTATTTT. Translated: CASSLVGLLAGSTDTQYF. This chain links TRBV5-1 with TRBJ2-3; TRBD2 agrees at 9 bases. The CDR3 is made up of 18 amino acids. CDR1 SGHRS and CDR2 YFSETQ come from the germline V gene. V gave up 0 bases and J gave up 0 bases; unmatched junction bases: 8. Drawing the rest from reference TRBV5-1 and TRBJ2-3, the complete variable domain is KAGVTQTPRYLIKTRGQQVTLSCSPISGHRSVSWYQQTPGQGLQFLFEYFSETQRNKGNFPGRFSGRQFSNSRSEMNVSTLELGDSALYLCASSLVGLLAGSTDTQYFGPGTRLTVL.